This T cell receptor beta chain was found in a study of shared clonotypes between healthy human individuals. In the study overall: The study enrolled a couple of women and three men aged 18 to 49.

Overall study results and limits: Clonotypes which were not shared had lower generation probabilities than clonotypes that all four donors shared. Among a handful of donors, approximately 5% of naive CD4 clonotypes were found in common.

CDR3 length equals 15 residues. Germline loops: CDR1 LGHNA, CDR2 YSLEER. V lost 3 bases, J lost 2 bases, and 12 bases lay in between. Every contributor of samples was a Caucasian grown-up residing in Nashville, Tennessee. A word on this clone: The antigen remains unidentified.

Profiled with immunoSEQ multiplex PCR; TCRdb holds only in-frame clones, not every one. This repertoire shows millions of clones, around nine tenths found once; its top ten account for about 0.13%. This TCR derives from a man younger than 35 in good health. The chain joins TRBV4-3 to TRBJ2-3; D call uncertain. The sequencing input was naive CD4+ T cells sorted from blood. This sample's subset: CD45RA+ positively selected. CDR3 loop: CASSQGLAPTDTQYF. The CDR3 coding sequence is TGCGCCAGCAGCCAGGGCCTTGCCCCCACAGATACGCAGTATTTT.